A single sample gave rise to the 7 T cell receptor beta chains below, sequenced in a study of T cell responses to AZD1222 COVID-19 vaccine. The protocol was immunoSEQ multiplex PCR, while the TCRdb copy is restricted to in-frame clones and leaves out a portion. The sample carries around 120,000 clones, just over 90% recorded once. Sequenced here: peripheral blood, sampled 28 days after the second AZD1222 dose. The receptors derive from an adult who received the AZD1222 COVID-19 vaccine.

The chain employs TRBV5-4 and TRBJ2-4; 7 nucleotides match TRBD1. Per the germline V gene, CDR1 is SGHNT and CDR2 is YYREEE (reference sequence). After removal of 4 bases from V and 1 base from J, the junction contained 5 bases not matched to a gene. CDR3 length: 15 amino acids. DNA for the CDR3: TGTGCCAGCAGCGCTTCACAGGGGGCCAAAAACATTCAGTACTTC. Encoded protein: CASSASQGAKNIQYF.

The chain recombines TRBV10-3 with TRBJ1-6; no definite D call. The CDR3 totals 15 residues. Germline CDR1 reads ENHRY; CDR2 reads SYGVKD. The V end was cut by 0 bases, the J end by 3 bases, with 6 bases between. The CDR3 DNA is TGTGCCATCAGTGAGTCTGGGAGCTATAATTCACCCCTCCACTTT. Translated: CAISESGSYNSPLHF.

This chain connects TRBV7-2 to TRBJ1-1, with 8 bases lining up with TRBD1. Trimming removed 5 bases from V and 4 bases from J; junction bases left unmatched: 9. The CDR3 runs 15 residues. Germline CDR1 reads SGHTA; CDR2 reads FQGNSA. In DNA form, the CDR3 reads TGTGCCAGCAGCGCGCGTACAGGGGGAGGCACTGAAGCTTTCTTT. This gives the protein CASSARTGGGTEAFF.

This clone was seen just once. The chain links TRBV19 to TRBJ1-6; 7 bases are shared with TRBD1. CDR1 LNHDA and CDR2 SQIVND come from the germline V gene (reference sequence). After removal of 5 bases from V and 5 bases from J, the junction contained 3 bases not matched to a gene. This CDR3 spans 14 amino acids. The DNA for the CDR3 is TGTGCCAGTAGTCCCGGGACAGATAATTCACCCCTCCACTTT. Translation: CASSPGTDNSPLHF.

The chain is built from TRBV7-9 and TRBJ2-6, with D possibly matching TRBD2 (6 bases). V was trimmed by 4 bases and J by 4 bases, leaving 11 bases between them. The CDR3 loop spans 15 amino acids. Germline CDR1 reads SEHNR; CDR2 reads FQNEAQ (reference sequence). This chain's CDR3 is CASSSGVEGANVLTF. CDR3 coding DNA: TGTGCCAGCAGCTCGGGGGTCGAGGGGGCCAACGTCCTGACTTTC. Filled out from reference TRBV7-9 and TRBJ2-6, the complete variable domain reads DTGVSQNPRHKITKRGQNVTFRCDPISEHNRLYWYRQTLGQGPEFLTYFQNEAQLEKSRLLSDRFSAERPKGSFSTLEIQRTEQGDSAMYLCASSSGVEGANVLTFGAGSRLTVL.

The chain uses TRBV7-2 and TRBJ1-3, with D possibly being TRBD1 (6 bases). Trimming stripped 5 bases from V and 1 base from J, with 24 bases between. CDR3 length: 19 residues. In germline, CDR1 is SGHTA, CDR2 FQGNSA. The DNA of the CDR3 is TGTGCCAGCAGCCCAGGTCCGACCGGGGGCCGGGGGTCTGGAAACACCATATATTTT. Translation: CASSPGPTGGRGSGNTIYF.

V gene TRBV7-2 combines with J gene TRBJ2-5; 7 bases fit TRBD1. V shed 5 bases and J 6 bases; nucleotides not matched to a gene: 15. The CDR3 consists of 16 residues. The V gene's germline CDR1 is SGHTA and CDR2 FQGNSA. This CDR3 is CASSPGTVGGHKTQYF. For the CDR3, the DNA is TGTGCCAGCAGCCCTGGGACAGTTGGGGGACACAAGACCCAGTACTTC.